This paragraph reports one T cell receptor beta chain. As yet, its antigen is unknown. The repertoire was sequenced with immunoSEQ multiplex PCR; TCRdb's copy has only in-frame clones and lacks some. This sample carries 45,000 to 65,000 clones, around four fifths of them seen once, and the ten largest clones take roughly 27%. This record comes from a study of lymphopenia after photon versus proton radiotherapy. The study's findings and limits: Only patients who died were analyzed for survival; proton advantage is unproven. Relative stability marked proton patients; photon patients lost diversity and naive cells.

With 1 base removed from V and 1 base from J, the gap between germline ends came to 7 bases. This CDR3 is 15 amino acids long. Germline values: CDR1 SGHVS, CDR2 FQNEAQ. The input for sequencing was peripheral blood, taken from a patient treated with photon-based radiotherapy. The TCR sequence derives from a man aged 50 or older with gastric cancer. The genes are TRBV7-8 and TRBJ2-2; D perhaps matches TRBD1 (5 bases). The CDR3 loop is CASSLGTLNTGELFF. As DNA, the CDR3 is TGTGCCAGCAGCTTAGGGACATTGAACACCGGGGAGCTGTTTTTT.